These 22 T cell receptor beta chains share one sample of origin, sequenced in a study of T-cell reconstitution after alpha-beta-depleted transplantation in children. A TCRbeta library incorporating unique molecular identifiers was prepared. Each CDR3 protein gets one entry after TCRdb re-called the PCR reads with MiXCR. The sample comprises around 200,000 distinct CDR3 sequences, around 7.7% of which are singletons, and 35% rests with the top ten. The sample consisted of PBMCs, mostly from graft donor cells, taken 360 days after TCRalphabeta/CD19-depleted stem cell transplant. The source is a male patient between 2 and 9 years old who had a stem cell transplant for acute myeloid leukemia, so the T cells may come from the graft donor.

At least ten counts were recorded for this clonotype. The junction departs from the called germline gene at one end, perhaps through a read error. The rearrangement uses TRBV5-1 and TRBJ1-1, with 7 bases matching TRBD1. In germline, CDR1 is SGHRS, CDR2 YFSETQ. There are 13 residues in the CDR3. The CDR3 loop reads CASSRQGNTEAFF. As DNA, the CDR3 is TGTGCCAGCAGTCGACAGGGGAACACTGAAGCTTTCTTT.

The chain recombines TRBV20-1 with TRBJ2-7; 8 bases agree with TRBD1. J lost 5 bases, V lost 7 bases, and 10 bases had no gene match. Per the germline V gene, CDR1 is DFQATT and CDR2 is SNEGSKA (reference sequence). The CDR3 is made up of 13 amino acids. The CDR3 coding sequence is TGCAGTGTTCATCAGGGGGCGGTCAACGAGCAGTACTTC. Its protein product is CSVHQGAVNEQYF.

The rearrangement joins TRBV20-1 to TRBJ1-2; D is unresolved. The CDR3 length is 12 residues. Germline loops: CDR1 DFQATT, CDR2 SNEGSKA (reference sequence). CDR3 DNA: TGCAGGGCGGCGGCTTCTAACTATGGCTACACCTTC. Encoded protein: CRAAASNYGYTF.

This clonotype was counted only a few times. The rearrangement uses TRBV3-1 and TRBJ2-5, with D tentatively TRBD2 (6 bases). V was clipped by 5 bases and J by 5 bases, with 12 bases between them. The CDR3 sequence is 13 residues long. Germline assignment: CDR1 LGHDT and CDR2 YNNKEL (reference sequence). CDR3 sequence: CASSALAGETQYF. Here the CDR3 DNA reads TGTGCCAGCAGCGCCCTGGCGGGGGAGACCCAGTACTTC.

This clonotype was recorded many times. The chain uses TRBV5-1 and TRBJ2-5; weak D call: TRBD2 (6 bases). V was pared by 4 bases and J by 1 base, with 11 bases between. The CDR3 extends over 14 amino acids. The germline gives CDR1 SGHRS, CDR2 YFSETQ. As DNA, the CDR3 is TGCGCCAGCAGCGGGGGACTGCCCCAAGAGACCCAGTACTTC. This encodes CASSGGLPQETQYF. Together with reference TRBV5-1 and TRBJ2-5, the CDR3 gives the full variable domain: KAGVTQTPRYLIKTRGQQVTLSCSPISGHRSVSWYQQTPGQGLQFLFEYFSETQRNKGNFPGRFSGRQFSNSRSEMNVSTLELGDSALYLCASSGGLPQETQYFGPGTRLLVL.

This clonotype showed up many times. This sequence joins TRBV6-1 and TRBJ2-2; 7 bases are shared with TRBD2. Per the germline V gene, CDR1 is MNHNS and CDR2 is SASEGT. CDR3 length: 14 residues. J was trimmed by 0 bases and V by 7 bases; bases with no gene match: 2. CDR3 sequence reads: CASIAGANTGELFF. CDR3 coding DNA: TGTGCCAGCATTGCGGGGGCGAACACCGGGGAGCTGTTTTTT.

The V gene is TRBV12-3 or TRBV12-4, the J gene TRBJ2-6; 7 bases align to TRBD2. The trim removed 6 bases at V and 0 bases at J, leaving 5 bases unmatched. The CDR3 is made up of 16 amino acids. CDR3 loop: CASRGLINSGANVLTF. Here the CDR3 DNA reads TGTGCCAGCAGGGGACTAATTAACTCTGGGGCCAACGTCCTGACTTTC.

The rearrangement links TRBV5-1 to TRBJ2-1, with 7 bases fitting TRBD1. This CDR3 spans 15 amino acids. V lost 8 bases to trimming and J lost 4 bases; unmatched junction nucleotides: 12. CDR1 and CDR2 from the germline V gene are SGHRS and YFSETQ. The CDR3 here is CARSLLDRLYNEQFF. CDR3 in DNA: TGCGCCAGATCCCTCTTGGACAGGTTATACAATGAGCAGTTCTTC.

This clonotype was detected a few times. The rearrangement links TRBV7-2 to TRBJ2-5; D gene unclear. Trimming left V 1 base short and J 1 base short, with 10 bases between. There are 15 residues in the CDR3. Germline CDR1 SGHTA, CDR2 FQGNSA. The CDR3 region is CASSLGARTQETQYF. The CDR3 DNA reads as TGTGCCAGCAGCTTAGGGGCTAGGACCCAAGAGACCCAGTACTTC.

The chain uses TRBV11-2 and TRBJ1-3; 9 bases map to TRBD1. This CDR3 has 16 amino acids. Germline V lookup: CDR1 SGHAT, CDR2 FQNNGV. Trimming cost V 6 bases and J 2 bases; bases outside gene matches: 8. The DNA of the CDR3 is TGTGCCAGCAGTTATATAGGGACAGGGACTGGAAACACCATATATTTT. This sequence encodes CASSYIGTGTGNTIYF.

This clonotype showed up many times. The chain is built from TRBV12-3 or TRBV12-4 and TRBJ2-3; D gene ambiguous. This CDR3 region has 12 residues. Trimming removed 4 bases at V and 3 bases at J, with 5 bases between. DNA for the CDR3: TGTGCCAGCAGTTACTCTACAGATACGCAGTATTTT. Its translation is CASSYSTDTQYF.

Ten or more counts support this clonotype. The chain is built from TRBV7-2 and TRBJ2-3; D is possibly TRBD1 or TRBD2 (5 bases each). Trimming took 5 bases from V and 7 from J, leaving 19 bases between them. Germline values: CDR1 SGHTA, CDR2 FQGNSA. This CDR3 has 15 amino acids. The CDR3 nucleotides read TGTGCCAGCAGCCCGGGGACGGGCTGGATCTATACGCAGTATTTT. Encoded protein: CASSPGTGWIYTQYF.

This clonotype was observed a handful of times. The CDR3 loop is CASKERGGRGLAKNIQYF. The CDR3, as DNA: TGTGCCAGCAAGGAGCGGGGGGGCCGGGGATTAGCCAAAAACATTCAGTACTTC. The chain has TRBV2 and TRBJ2-4; the match to TRBD2 covers 10 bases. CDR1 and CDR2 from the germline V gene are SNHLY and FYNNEI. The ends lost 7 bases at V and 0 bases at J; junction bases unmatched: 12. This CDR3 comprises 18 residues.

V is TRBV6-6 and J is TRBJ1-1, with D uncertain. The V end lost 7 bases, the J end lost 6 bases, and 15 bases lay between the germline ends. This CDR3 is built from 13 residues. Germline V gene data show CDR1 as MNHNY and CDR2 as SVGAGI (reference sequence). The CDR3 DNA follows: TGTGCCAGCATCCTCTCGGTCCGGGCTGAAGCTTTCTTT. Encoded protein: CASILSVRAEAFF.

This clonotype was seen a handful of times. The V call is TRBV5-1, the J call TRBJ2-5, with D possibly matching TRBD1 (6 bases). The CDR3 contains 14 residues. The V end lost 4 bases, the J end lost 2 bases, and 12 bases lay between the germline ends. Per the germline V gene, CDR1 is SGHRS and CDR2 is YFSETQ. The CDR3 protein is CASSPTTGQETQYF. CDR3 sequence (DNA): TGCGCCAGCAGCCCAACGACAGGTCAAGAGACCCAGTACTTC.

This clonotype was observed a few times. The V call is TRBV15, the J call TRBJ2-5, with D unresolved. The CDR3 runs to 13 residues. Germline V gene lookup returns CDR1 LNHNV and CDR2 YYDKDF (reference sequence). V was cut by 3 bases and J by 3 bases, with 8 bases left in between. The CDR3 here is CATSRDKEETQYF. DNA of the CDR3: TGTGCCACCAGCAGGGATAAGGAAGAGACCCAGTACTTC.

There are many counts of this clonotype. At one of its ends the junction is not consistent with the germline gene, which may arise from a read error. The chain links TRBV5-1 to TRBJ2-3, with TRBD2 matching 9 bases. The CDR3 is 14 amino acids. CDR1 is SGHRS, CDR2 YFSETQ, per germline. The DNA of the CDR3 is TGCGCCAGCAGCACCGGGACTAGCAAAGATACGCAGTATTTT. Its translation is CASSTGTSKDTQYF.

This clonotype was observed many times. The chain joins TRBV12-3 or TRBV12-4 to TRBJ1-1; D not certain. Trimming left V 3 bases short and J 10 bases short, with 15 bases between. The CDR3 is 13 residues long. The CDR3 sequence is CASSFPGELGAFF. The CDR3 coding sequence is TGTGCCAGCAGTTTTCCCGGCGAACTGGGAGCTTTCTTT.

The V and J genes are TRBV20-1 and TRBJ2-1, with 13 bases aligning to TRBD2. Germline V gene lookup returns CDR1 DFQATT and CDR2 SNEGSKA (reference sequence). CDR3 length: 14 amino acids. Losses at the gene ends were 3 bases for V and 6 bases for J; bases not matched to a gene: 2. The CDR3: CSARWTSGGNEQFF. CDR3 DNA: TGCAGTGCTAGGTGGACTAGCGGGGGCAATGAGCAGTTCTTC.

The rearrangement uses TRBV11-2 and TRBJ2-4; TRBD2 matches 12 bases. With 2 bases clipped from V and 2 bases from J, the junction kept 13 bases outside the gene matches. The CDR3 covers 20 residues. Germline loops: CDR1 SGHAT, CDR2 FQNNGV. CDR3 bases: TGTGCCAGCAGCTTAAGGTTGACTAGCGGGAGAGCCGGGTCCAAAAACATTCAGTACTTC. The encoded protein is CASSLRLTSGRAGSKNIQYF.

DNA of the CDR3: TGTGCCAGCAGTTTAGAACTGGGGGGCGCGGGAGATACGCAGTATTTT. It is translated as CASSLELGGAGDTQYF. The rearrangement joins TRBV12-3 or TRBV12-4 to TRBJ2-3, with D perhaps matching TRBD1 or TRBD2 (6 bases each). This CDR3 has 16 amino acids. V lost 1 base and J 5 bases, leaving 16 bases between the germline ends.

The V call is TRBV12-3 or TRBV12-4, the J call TRBJ2-2; 8 nucleotides match TRBD2. The CDR3 extends over 16 amino acids. V lost 5 bases, J lost 5 bases, and 10 bases stayed unmatched. DNA of the CDR3: TGTGCCAGCAGTAGGAGTAGCGGGACGGGGACCGGGGAGCTGTTTTTT. The encoded protein is CASSRSSGTGTGELFF.